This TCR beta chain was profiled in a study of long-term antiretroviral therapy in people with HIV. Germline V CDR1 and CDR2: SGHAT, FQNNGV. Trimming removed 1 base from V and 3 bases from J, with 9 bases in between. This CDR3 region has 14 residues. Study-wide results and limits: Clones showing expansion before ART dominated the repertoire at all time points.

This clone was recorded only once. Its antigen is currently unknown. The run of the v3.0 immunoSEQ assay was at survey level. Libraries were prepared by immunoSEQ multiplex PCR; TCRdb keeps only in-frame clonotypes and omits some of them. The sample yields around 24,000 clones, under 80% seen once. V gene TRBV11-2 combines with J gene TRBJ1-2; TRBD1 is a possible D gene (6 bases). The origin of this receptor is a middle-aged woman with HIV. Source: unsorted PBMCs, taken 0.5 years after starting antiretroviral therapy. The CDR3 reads CASSLGRGDYGYTF. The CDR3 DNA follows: TGTGCCAGCAGCTTAGGCAGGGGCGACTATGGCTACACCTTC.